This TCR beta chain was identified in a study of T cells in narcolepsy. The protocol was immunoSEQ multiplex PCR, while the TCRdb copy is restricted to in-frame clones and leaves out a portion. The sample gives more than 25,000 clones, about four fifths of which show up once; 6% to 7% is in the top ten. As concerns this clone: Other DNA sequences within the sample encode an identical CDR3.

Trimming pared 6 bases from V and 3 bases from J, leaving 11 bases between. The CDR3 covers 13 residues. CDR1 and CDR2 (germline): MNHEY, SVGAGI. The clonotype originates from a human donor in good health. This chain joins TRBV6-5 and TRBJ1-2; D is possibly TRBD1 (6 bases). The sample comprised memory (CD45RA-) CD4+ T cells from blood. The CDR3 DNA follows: TGTGCCAGCAGCCCGACAGGCGACTATGGCTACACCTTC. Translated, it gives CASSPTGDYGYTF.